This passage covers 25 T cell receptor beta chains from one sample sequenced in a study of cytomegalovirus exposure and HLA in healthy donors. PCR employed 60 Vbeta and 13 Jbeta primers. Method: immunoSEQ multiplex PCR; TCRdb's copy keeps in-frame clones and lacks some. The data show about 140,000 clones, with roughly 80% seen just once and 1.5% to 2% held by the top ten. The sequencing sample was made of PBMCs. All receptors derive from a female donor in good health and CMV-seronegative.

V usage is TRBV9 and J usage is TRBJ2-3, with D maybe TRBD2 (5 bases). This CDR3 region has 15 residues. Germline CDR1 reads SGDLS; CDR2 reads YYNGEE. V shed 3 bases and J shed 2 bases, with 13 bases lying between them. CDR3 sequence reads: CASSALQRTTDTQYF. The CDR3 DNA sequence: TGTGCCAGCAGCGCCTTACAGCGGACCACAGATACGCAGTATTTT.

The chain joins TRBV2 to TRBJ2-1, with 8 nucleotides matching TRBD1. CDR3 length: 17 residues. The V gene end was trimmed by 6 bases and the J gene end by 4 bases; junction bases not matched to a gene: 14. Germline-derived CDR1 and CDR2 are SNHLY and FYNNEI. The CDR3 region is CASSSTGATIQYNEQFF. The CDR3 region has the DNA TGTGCCAGCAGCTCGACAGGGGCGACTATCCAATACAATGAGCAGTTCTTC.

The chain joins TRBV13 to TRBJ1-1; perhaps TRBD1 as D (6 bases). This CDR3 spans 13 amino acids. V was cut by 4 bases and J by 5 bases, with 11 bases left in between. Looked up from germline, CDR1 is PRHDT and CDR2 is FYEKMQ (reference sequence). CDR3 amino acids: CASSSQGYTEAFF. For the CDR3, the DNA is TGTGCCAGCAGCTCACAGGGATATACTGAAGCTTTCTTT.

Comments on this clone: The junction departs from germline at one end; a sequencing error may be responsible. CDR3 nucleotides: TGTGCCGGCAGCTACGGGACTAGCGGGAGGTCTCTAGAGACCCAGTACTTC. Its translation is CAGSYGTSGRSLETQYF. The genes are TRBV11-3 and TRBJ2-5; 15 bases are a match to TRBD2. This CDR3 has 17 amino acids. Germline values: CDR1 SGHNT, CDR2 YENEEA.

This chain uses TRBV27 with TRBJ1-2; 7 bases agree with TRBD1. After removal of 7 bases from V and 4 bases from J, the junction contained 12 bases not matched to a gene. The CDR3 has 15 amino acids. Germline V gives CDR1 MNHEY, CDR2 SMNVEV (reference sequence). CDR3 sequence (DNA): TGTGCCAGCAAATCATACGCGGGACAGCTCTATGGCTACACCTTC. Translation gives CASKSYAGQLYGYTF.

This clone appeared once. The gene calls are TRBV7-8 and TRBJ1-2; weak D call: TRBD1 (6 bases). CDR3 length equals 16 residues. V lost 5 bases to trimming and J lost 6 bases, with 22 bases between them. From germline, CDR1 is SGHVS and CDR2 FQNEAQ. The DNA of the CDR3 is TGTGCCAGCAGCCCGTACTGGACAGCCGAATTGGATGGCTACACCTTC. This sequence encodes CASSPYWTAELDGYTF.

The chain links TRBV6-1 to TRBJ1-1, with 9 bases aligning to TRBD1. Germline trimming cut 4 bases from V and 13 bases from J; bases unmatched to any gene: 10. Germline values: CDR1 MNHNS, CDR2 SASEGT. CDR3 length: 13 residues. DNA of the CDR3: TGTGCCAGCAGTGCTTCGGGGACAGGGTTTGTTTTCTTT. Amino acid sequence: CASSASGTGFVFF.

This clone was counted a few times. The chain combines TRBV19 with TRBJ1-1; tentative D call: TRBD1 (6 bases). Germline CDR1 is LNHDA and CDR2 is SQIVND (reference sequence). V was pared by 8 bases and J by 5 bases, with 21 bases between. CDR3 size: 15 residues. CDR3 DNA: TGTGCCAGTGGCCCCGACAGGAAGGTTTCAACTGAAGCTTTCTTT. This encodes CASGPDRKVSTEAFF.

The gene calls are TRBV7-9 and TRBJ2-7, with 10 nucleotides matching TRBD1. The V and J ends lost 6 bases and 5 bases, in that order; junction bases with no gene match: 4. This CDR3 has 13 amino acids. The germline V gene has CDR1 SEHNR and CDR2 FQNEAQ (reference sequence). CDR3: CASSETGGDEQYF. CDR3 DNA sequence: TGTGCCAGCAGTGAGACAGGGGGCGACGAGCAGTACTTC.

Only one count was recorded for this clone. The chain couples TRBV27 to TRBJ1-6, with D possibly being TRBD1 (6 bases). The length of the CDR3 is 16 residues. Trimming removed 5 bases from V and 0 bases from J, with 11 bases in between. The germline V gene encodes CDR1 MNHEY and CDR2 SMNVEV (reference sequence). The CDR3 protein is CASSPPRGSYNSPLHF. In DNA form, the CDR3 reads TGTGCCAGCAGTCCCCCCAGGGGCTCCTATAATTCACCCCTCCACTTT.

V usage is TRBV6-6 and J usage is TRBJ1-1; 9 nucleotides match TRBD1. The CDR3 consists of 14 residues. V lost 6 bases and J lost 10; bases outside the gene matches: 12. CDR1 MNHNY and CDR2 SVGAGI come from the germline V gene (reference sequence). The CDR3 loop is CASRLDRGYEGAFF. CDR3 DNA sequence: TGTGCCAGCAGACTGGACAGGGGATATGAGGGAGCTTTCTTT.

The table lists this clone with a few counts. J is TRBJ2-7 and V is TRBV6-1; TRBD1 aligns across 11 bases. Germline trimming cut 8 bases from V and 3 bases from J; bases unmatched to any gene: 6. The germline gives CDR1 MNHNS, CDR2 SASEGT. The CDR3 runs to 14 residues. The CDR3 nucleotides are TGTGCCAGCTCAACAGGGACAGGGGGCTACGAGCAGTACTTC. Translated, it gives CASSTGTGGYEQYF.

V is TRBV5-8 and J is TRBJ2-7, with a tentative D call TRBD1 (5 bases). The CDR3 runs 17 residues. Trimming stripped 0 bases from V and 6 bases from J, with 22 bases between. CDR1 is SGHTS, CDR2 YDEGEE, per germline. This CDR3 reads CASSLGIETALSTEQYF. CDR3 nucleotide sequence: TGTGCCAGCAGCTTGGGAATTGAGACAGCCCTGTCTACCGAGCAGTACTTC.

The rearrangement links TRBV6-1 to TRBJ2-7; 10 bases match TRBD1. CDR3 length: 12 residues. Germline V gene data show CDR1 as MNHNS and CDR2 as SASEGT. The junction had 5 bases not matched to a gene; V was cut back by 8 bases and J by 7 bases. CDR3 bases: TGTGCCAGCTTGACAGGGGGCAGGGAGCAGTACTTC. It specifies CASLTGGREQYF.

The CDR3 DNA reads as TGTGCCAGCTCACCAATGGGGGGGAATTCACCCCTCCACTTT. This sequence encodes CASSPMGGNSPLHF. The genes are TRBV18 and TRBJ1-6; a weak D match, TRBD1 (5 bases). The CDR3 covers 14 residues. Trimming removed 2 bases from V and 7 bases from J, with 9 bases in between. Germline CDR1 reads KGHSH; CDR2 reads LQKENI. Full variable domain (remainder filled in from reference TRBV18 and TRBJ1-6): NAGVMQNPRHLVRRRGQEARLRCSPMKGHSHVYWYRQLPEEGLKFMVYLQKENIIDESGMPKERFSAEFPKEGPSILRIQQVVRGDSAAYFCASSPMGGNSPLHFGNGTRLTVT.

This chain joins TRBV6-5 and TRBJ1-3; 7 positions match TRBD1. This CDR3 contains 14 residues. Germline assignment: CDR1 MNHEY and CDR2 SVGAGI. V was clipped by 5 bases and J by 0 bases; unmatched bases: 1. The CDR3 sequence is CASSRDSSGNTIYF. The DNA for the CDR3 is TGTGCCAGCAGTCGGGACAGCTCTGGAAACACCATATATTTT.

For the CDR3, the DNA is TGTGCCAGCAGCTTAAGTGGAGCGGGGAGCTCCTACGAGCAGTACTTC. This gives the protein CASSLSGAGSSYEQYF. The chain uses TRBV7-2 and TRBJ2-7; 7 bases map to TRBD2. Germline CDR1 and CDR2: SGHTA and FQGNSA. The trim removed 2 bases at V and 0 bases at J, leaving 7 bases unmatched. The length of the CDR3 is 16 residues.

This chain uses TRBV9 with TRBJ2-7; TRBD1 agrees at 9 bases. Trimming cost V 3 bases and J 5 bases; bases outside gene matches: 6. The CDR3 is 14 residues long. Germline values: CDR1 SGDLS, CDR2 YYNGEE. The CDR3 loop is CASSATGGRDEQYF. CDR3 DNA: TGTGCCAGCAGCGCGACAGGGGGTCGAGACGAGCAGTACTTC.

Comment on this clone: Other DNA sequences from this sample encode an identical CDR3 as well. The chain combines TRBV2 with TRBJ2-7; D unclear. V lost 6 bases and J lost 4, with 10 bases in between. Germline CDR1 SNHLY, CDR2 FYNNEI. CDR3 length: 12 amino acids. CDR3 nucleotide sequence: TGTGCCAGCAGCCGCGATCGGTACGAGCAGTACTTC. Amino acids: CASSRDRYEQYF.

This clone was counted a few times. The chain combines TRBV28 with TRBJ2-5, with 12 nucleotides matching TRBD2. Germline assignment: CDR1 MDHEN and CDR2 SYDVKM. V lost 5 bases, J lost 7 bases, and 17 bases stayed unmatched. This CDR3 is 18 amino acids long. CDR3 loop: CASSSSSGTSGLRGTQYF. In DNA form, the CDR3 reads TGTGCCAGCAGTAGCAGCAGTGGGACTAGCGGGCTTCGGGGGACCCAGTACTTC.

V and J are TRBV6-1 and TRBJ2-1; weak D call: TRBD1 (5 bases). Germline V gene lookup returns CDR1 MNHNS and CDR2 SASEGT. Trimming stripped 3 bases from V and 3 bases from J, with 6 bases between. The CDR3 has 13 amino acids. CDR3 DNA: TGTGCCAGCAGTGAGGGGCTCTACAATGAGCAGTTCTTC. Amino acids: CASSEGLYNEQFF.

CDR3 in amino acids: CASSTAGGHKIGELFF. CDR3 bases: TGTGCCAGTAGTACCGCGGGGGGGCATAAAATCGGGGAGCTGTTTTTT. The chain uses TRBV19 and TRBJ2-2; 9 nucleotides agree with TRBD2. The germline V gene encodes CDR1 LNHDA and CDR2 SQIVND (reference sequence). The CDR3 has 16 amino acids. V lost 4 bases to trimming and J lost 7 bases; unmatched junction nucleotides: 10. The variable domain in full, with the rest retrieved from reference TRBV19 and TRBJ2-2, is DGGITQSPKYLFRKEGQNVTLSCEQNLNHDAMYWYRQDPGQGLRLIYYSQIVNDFQKGDIAEGYSVSREKKESFPLTVTSAQKNPTAFYLCASSTAGGHKIGELFFGEGSRLTVL.

The chain employs TRBV5-1 and TRBJ2-1; 8 bases fit TRBD1. Trimming removed 5 bases from V and 5 bases from J; junction bases left unmatched: 6. Germline CDR1 is SGHRS and CDR2 is YFSETQ. The CDR3 runs 14 residues. The CDR3 sequence is CASRATGGNNEQFF. The CDR3 DNA follows: TGCGCCAGCAGGGCTACAGGGGGAAACAATGAGCAGTTCTTC.

The CDR3 DNA sequence: TGTGCCAGTAGCCCCGTCGTAGGAGCCGACAATGAGCAGTTCTTC. This gives the protein CASSPVVGADNEQFF. V usage is TRBV19 and J usage is TRBJ2-1; D ambiguous. Trimming cost V 6 bases and J 5 bases, with 17 bases left between them. Germline loops: CDR1 LNHDA, CDR2 SQIVND (reference sequence). This CDR3 is built from 15 residues.

V and J are TRBV6-5 and TRBJ1-2, with D unresolved. The CDR3 is made up of 14 amino acids. Looked up from germline, CDR1 is MNHEY and CDR2 is SVGAGI. Deletions cut 5 bases from V and 4 bases from J, with 14 bases between. CDR3 sequence: CASSENTAIYGYTF. The CDR3 DNA reads as TGTGCCAGCAGTGAAAACACAGCAATCTATGGCTACACCTTC.